A single sample is the source of the 20 T cell receptor beta chains below, sequenced in a study of blood T cell repertoires in COVID-19. Assay used: immunoSEQ multiplex PCR; TCRdb lists only in-frame clones, some missing. The profile covers roughly 140,000 clones, with about 80% appearing a single time and under 9.5% taken by the ten largest. Sample: PBMCs or T cells enriched from blood (not recorded which). These receptors came from a man in his fifties or sixties who had recovered from COVID-19.

This sequence joins TRBV7-9 and TRBJ2-3; maybe TRBD1 (5 bases). V was trimmed by 3 bases and J by 2 bases, leaving 15 bases between them. This CDR3 has 16 amino acids. The germline V gene has CDR1 SEHNR and CDR2 FQNEAQ (reference sequence). CDR3 DNA: TGTGCCAGCAGCTTCCAGGGTGGGCAGTTCACAGATACGCAGTATTTT. It encodes CASSFQGGQFTDTQYF.

The CDR3 coding sequence is TGTGCCAGCAACACAGGGGAGTACACTGAAGCTTTCTTT. This codes for CASNTGEYTEAFF. V usage is TRBV5-5 and J usage is TRBJ1-1; 7 nucleotides align to TRBD1. This CDR3 is 13 amino acids long. With 6 bases clipped from V and 3 bases from J, the junction kept 5 bases outside the gene matches. In germline, CDR1 is SGHKS, CDR2 YYEKEE (reference sequence).

The DNA of the CDR3 is TGTGCCAGCAGACCCGGGACAGGGGGTTCACCCCTCCACTTT. This gives the protein CASRPGTGGSPLHF. The chain carries TRBV7-9 and TRBJ1-6, with TRBD1 identical over 11 bases. J gave up 9 bases and V 6 bases, and 4 bases lay outside the gene matches. Germline V gene data show CDR1 as SEHNR and CDR2 as FQNEAQ (reference sequence). The CDR3 is 14 residues long.

The chain has TRBV7-5 and TRBJ2-7; TRBD1 reflects the table's D call only, with no check against the DNA. TRBV7-5 is annotated as a pseudogene. The CDR3 spans 11 residues. CDR3 sequence reads: CARSPGDEQYF. CDR3 DNA sequence: TGTGCCAGAAGCCCAGGGGACGAGCAGTACTTC.

The chain recombines TRBV7-8 with TRBJ1-6; 7 nucleotides agree with TRBD1. V lost 1 base, J lost 9 bases, and 3 bases stayed unmatched. CDR1 and CDR2 (germline): SGHVS, FQNEAQ. The CDR3 contains 14 residues. DNA for the CDR3: TGTGCCAGCAGCTTAGAGGGGGCGAGTTCACCCCTCCACTTT. Protein sequence: CASSLEGASSPLHF.

The chain has TRBV2 and TRBJ2-7, with 11 bases that match TRBD1. The ends lost 2 bases at V and 2 bases at J; junction bases unmatched: 8. The CDR3 is made up of 17 amino acids. CDR1 and CDR2 from the germline V gene are SNHLY and FYNNEI. This chain's CDR3 is CASSEYPGTGGTYEQYF. In DNA, the CDR3 is TGTGCCAGCAGTGAATACCCAGGGACAGGGGGAACCTACGAGCAGTACTTC.

This chain uses TRBV5-1 with TRBJ2-7; 7 bases fit TRBD1. The trim removed 3 bases at V and 4 bases at J, leaving 7 bases unmatched. The CDR3 sequence is 14 residues long. Germline CDR1 SGHRS, CDR2 YFSETQ. The CDR3 loop reads CASSSGQSIYEQYF. CDR3 in DNA: TGCGCCAGCAGCTCGGGACAGTCTATTTACGAGCAGTACTTC. Looking up the rest from reference TRBV5-1 and TRBJ2-7 gives the full variable domain: KAGVTQTPRYLIKTRGQQVTLSCSPISGHRSVSWYQQTPGQGLQFLFEYFSETQRNKGNFPGRFSGRQFSNSRSEMNVSTLELGDSALYLCASSSGQSIYEQYFGPGTRLTVT.

This chain connects TRBV5-4 to TRBJ2-3; 8 bases align to TRBD1. The V and J ends lost 5 bases and 2 bases, in that order; junction bases with no gene match: 10. Germline V gene sequence: CDR1 SGHNT, CDR2 YYREEE (reference sequence). The CDR3 runs to 16 residues. DNA of the CDR3: TGTGCCAGCAGACCCGGGACAGGTTCGTCCACAGATACGCAGTATTTT. It translates to CASRPGTGSSTDTQYF. Full variable domain (missing parts from reference TRBV5-4 and TRBJ2-3): ETGVTQSPTHLIKTRGQQVTLRCSSQSGHNTVSWYQQALGQGPQFIFQYYREEENGRGNFPPRFSGLQFPNYSSELNVNALELDDSALYLCASRPGTGSSTDTQYFGPGTRLTVL.

The CDR3 protein is CASSEAGRNNSPLHF. In DNA, the CDR3 is TGTGCCAGCAGTGAAGCGGGCCGAAATAATTCACCCCTCCACTTT. This chain links TRBV6-1 with TRBJ1-6; the D is unclear. The germline V and J ends were trimmed by 0 bases and 5 bases, with 8 bases remaining between them. The length of the CDR3 is 15 residues. Germline CDR1 is MNHNS and CDR2 is SASEGT.

V and J are TRBV7-8 and TRBJ1-1; D unresolved. CDR3 length: 14 residues. From germline, CDR1 is SGHVS and CDR2 FQNEAQ. The V gene lost 1 base and the J gene lost 6 bases, with 12 bases spanning the gap. CDR3 DNA sequence: TGTGCCAGCAGCTTAGTTGGAGGGAGGGCTGAAGCTTTCTTT. As protein: CASSLVGGRAEAFF. Full variable domain (remainder filled in from reference TRBV7-8 and TRBJ1-1): GAGVSQSPRYKVAKRGQDVALRCDPISGHVSLFWYQQALGQGPEFLTYFQNEAQLDKSGLPSDRFFAERPEGSVSTLKIQRTQQEDSAVYLCASSLVGGRAEAFFGQGTRLTVV.

The rearrangement links TRBV15 to TRBJ2-1; 7 bases fit TRBD1. The germline gives CDR1 LNHNV, CDR2 YYDKDF (reference sequence). J gave up 7 bases and V 0 bases, and 6 bases lay outside the gene matches. This CDR3 comprises 15 residues. The CDR3 is CATSRDRGTANEQFF. As DNA, the CDR3 is TGTGCCACCAGCAGAGATAGGGGGACAGCAAATGAGCAGTTCTTC.

Here the CDR3 reads CASSPLSSRGVAEAFF. Written as DNA, the CDR3 is TGTGCCAGCTCACCCCTCAGTAGTAGGGGCGTCGCTGAAGCTTTCTTT. The chain joins TRBV18 to TRBJ1-1; tentatively, D is TRBD1 (5 bases). Trimming stripped 3 bases from V and 6 bases from J, with 20 bases between. The CDR3 covers 16 residues. CDR1 and CDR2 (germline): KGHSH, LQKENI.

This sequence joins TRBV30 and TRBJ1-2, with 10 bases lining up with TRBD1. The CDR3 loop spans 12 amino acids. The trim removed 3 bases at V and 7 bases at J, leaving 2 bases unmatched. Per the germline V gene, CDR1 is GTSNPN and CDR2 is SVGIG (reference sequence). DNA for the CDR3: TGTGCCTGGAGCAGGGACAGGGGTGGCTACACCTTC. Translation gives CAWSRDRGGYTF.

The chain uses TRBV5-3 and TRBJ1-2, with 9 nucleotides matching TRBD1. TRBV5-3 is labeled an ORF, and its function is uncertain. The CDR3 loop spans 17 amino acids. The V segment lost 1 base and the J segment 0 bases; nucleotides outside the gene matches: 7. This CDR3 reads CARSLPGTGLTNYGYTF. The CDR3 DNA follows: TGTGCCAGAAGCTTGCCCGGGACAGGGTTAACTAACTATGGCTACACCTTC.

A single count supports this clone. V gene TRBV27 combines with J gene TRBJ1-5; D might be TRBD1 (6 bases). The germline CDR1 and CDR2 sequences are MNHEY and SMNVEV (reference sequence). The V and J ends lost 6 bases and 1 base respectively, with 16 bases between them. The CDR3 length is 16 residues. The CDR3 loop is CASRGGGASSNQPQHF. The CDR3 DNA reads as TGTGCCAGCAGGGGTGGGGGGGCGTCGAGCAATCAGCCCCAGCATTTT.

The chain links TRBV3-1 (or the pseudogene TRBV3-2) to TRBJ1-3; 7 bases agree with TRBD1. Germline V gene lookup returns CDR1 LGHDT and CDR2 YNNKEL (reference sequence). V lost 0 bases to trimming and J lost 2 bases; unmatched junction nucleotides: 16. CDR3 length: 20 residues. CDR3 amino acids: CASSQELSLSPRGAGNTIYF. As DNA, the CDR3 is TGTGCCAGCAGCCAAGAATTGTCGTTATCTCCCAGGGGGGCTGGAAACACCATATATTTT.

This chain links TRBV20-1 with TRBJ1-5; 8 bases are shared with TRBD1. This CDR3 spans 16 amino acids. Germline V gene sequence: CDR1 DFQATT, CDR2 SNEGSKA (reference sequence). V shed 3 bases, J shed 4 bases, and the junction held 11 bases outside the gene matches. Written as DNA, the CDR3 is TGCAGTGCTAGTGCGCGTTTGCAGGGGGCTAATCAGCCCCAGCATTTT. This encodes CSASARLQGANQPQHF.

This chain uses TRBV18 with TRBJ1-2, with D perhaps TRBD1 (5 bases). The CDR3 covers 13 residues. The V end lost 5 bases, the J end lost 8 bases, and 15 bases lay between the germline ends. Germline lookup yields CDR1 KGHSH and CDR2 LQKENI. CDR3 region: CASSITGPRGYTF. In DNA, the CDR3 is TGTGCCAGCTCAATTACAGGACCTCGGGGCTACACCTTC.

This clone was recorded only once. The CDR3 DNA reads as TGTGCCAGCAACATGGCGGTGAACACTGAAGCTTTCTTT. Protein: CASNMAVNTEAFF. The genes are TRBV2 and TRBJ1-1; no clear D gene. Per the germline V gene, CDR1 is SNHLY and CDR2 is FYNNEI. The CDR3 is 13 amino acids. Trimming stripped 7 bases from V and 0 bases from J, with 9 bases between.

The chain links TRBV7-9 to TRBJ2-5; TRBD2 might be the D (7 bases). V was cut by 5 bases and J by 4 bases, with 14 bases left in between. The CDR3 consists of 14 residues. The germline gives CDR1 SEHNR, CDR2 FQNEAQ (reference sequence). CDR3 bases: TGTGCCAGCAGCGTACAGGGAGGGTCAGAGACCCAGTACTTC. Its protein is CASSVQGGSETQYF.